The entry below gives a single T cell receptor beta chain sequence along with its context. This clonotype has ten or more counts. Its recognized antigen is unknown. Base qualities are not provided; no much larger clone lies one nucleotide away. The TCR beta CDR3 regions were amplified from the RNA transcripts. The first round of RT-PCR for the TCR CDR3 was performed with the HTBI primer set and the Qiagen OneStep RT-PCR kit. The libraries were constructed in a second round of multiplex PCR and then size-selected and purified. Libraries were sequenced paired-end with 100 bp reads on an Illumina HiSeq2000. The published analysis was carried out like this. SOAPnuke was used to process the raw data, with reads discarded if the reads contained adapters or uncalled bases, had a mean Phred below 15, or lacked an exact constant-primer or identifier match. COPE v1.2.5 was used to merge the high-quality paired reads, and each unique nucleotide sequence was defined as a clonotype. Clonotypes were aligned to IMGT TRBV, TRBD and TRBJ reference segments using MiTCR v1.1. Analysis was restricted to V-J combinations with a frequency above 0.0001, which covered approximately 99% of repertoires. A TCS score was defined as the ratio between F50 (clonal expansion) and ExV (chaos), using BLOSUM62-based TCRdist between CDR3 peptides within each V-J. Welch's t-statistics and random forest reduced 514 V-J features to 13, which were used in a naive Bayes classifier (R e1071). TCRdb's own reprocessing of the public reads used fastp at Q25 and MiXCR and kept productive beta chains. Here each entry gathers all rows of one CDR3 protein and keeps the most common genes and DNA. Here the V and J calls rest on TCRdb's processing, not on the authors' analysis. This sample lists around 290,000 distinct CDR3 sequences; about 18% were detected once. Approximately 60% of the sample rests with the top ten.

The data are from a study of T cells in Graves' hyperthyroidism and ophthalmopathy (dated by TCRdb to the late 2010s). About the full investigation: Peripheral blood samples were taken at the time of initial diagnosis, prior to any treatment. A discovery cohort of about a hundred patients, 43 with Graves' ophthalmopathy and about 58 with stable Graves' hyperthyroidism, was used to find distinguishing TCR V-J signatures. Prospective prediction of ophthalmopathy was tested in an independent validation cohort of 18 hyperthyroidism patients and around 16 patients who later progressed to ophthalmopathy. The roughly 94 discovery patients were randomly split 7:3 into training and test sets. In addition, the study compared T-cell repertoires in thyroid tissue and in blood from about 6 Graves' hyperthyroidism patients. After blood sampling, hyperthyroidism patients were treated with methimazole at a starting dose of 30 mg daily, and ophthalmopathy patients were treated with high-dose intravenous methylprednisolone. The paper describes TCR Vbeta CDR3 sequencing of 135 peripheral blood samples, made up of 43 ophthalmopathy patients, around 73 hyperthyroidism patients and roughly 17 progressor patients. Study-wide findings and limitations: Ophthalmopathy was separated from stable hyperthyroidism by a 13 V-J signature model, with approximately 86% sensitivity and about 81% specificity obtained in cross-validation and 80%/75% obtained in testing. During validation, the model predicted progression to ophthalmopathy a median of roughly 7.1 months ahead of onset, with approximately 70% sensitivity and about 72% specificity. Sample size was not statistically predetermined, and investigators were not blinded to group allocation. Blood samples also contained most of the expanded thyroid clonotypes (frequency above 0.001), which suggests that blood repertoires may reflect thyroid immune responses.

The CDR3 has 17 amino acids, counting the end cysteine and phenylalanine. The kept DNA is CDR3 alone, 51 bases in frame from the first base. CDR1 is given as SNHLY and CDR2 as FYNNEI, both from the germline V gene. V gives up 1 base and J gives up 5 bases, and the segment between their germline ends measures 15 bases. Ophthalmopathy patients had moderately to severely active disease, with a Clinical Activity Score of 3 or more, a NOSPECS grade of 4 or more, and a disease duration of less than 3 months. Any patient with an uncontrolled infection, another autoimmune disease, pregnancy or lactation was excluded. Diagnoses were based on clinical symptoms, serum thyroxine and TRAb, thyroid ultrasound and orbital computed tomography. PBMCs were separated from about 10 ml of fresh peripheral blood using Ficoll-Paque density gradient centrifugation. Total RNA was extracted with Trizol reagent, and quality was checked on an Agilent 2100 Bioanalyzer.

Material for sequencing was blood. The V and J segments used are TRBV2 and TRBJ1-6, and perhaps TRBD1 as D gene, on 5 matching bases. The sequence was obtained from a woman aged 55-69 years with Graves' ophthalmopathy. The DNA reads as follows: TGTGCCAGCAGTGAAGGAGGTCCAGGGAGTCATAATTCACCCCTCCACTTT. Its translation reads: CASSEGGPGSHNSPLHF.